This TCR beta chain was found in a study of blood T cells in healthy people across ages. Overall study: Researchers report that template switching captured about one barcoded beta molecule per two T cells. Study-level results: More naive CD4+ cells and higher diversity were found in long-lived than in aged donors. Using unsorted PBMCs precluded a conclusive naive versus antigen-experienced comparison.

This clonotype was seen more than once but under ten times. What it binds is not known. Using a J-beta primer mix together with a sample-barcoded 5' primer, a second PCR was run for roughly 6 to 12 cycles. Through a template-switch adaptor with 12 random nucleotides, each cDNA molecule received a tag. Each CDR3 protein is one row after TCRdb ran MiXCR on the 5' RACE reads. The data hold some 900,000 distinct CDR3 sequences, with 25% to 30% observed a single time. The TCR was taken from a woman over 75 in good health. The sample comprised blood.

The CDR3 sequence is CASSGTGAGEKLFF. The CDR3 DNA reads as TGTGCCAGCAGTGGGACAGGGGCGGGTGAAAAACTGTTTTTT. The chain employs TRBV27 and TRBJ1-4; 10 nucleotides align to TRBD1. This CDR3 region has 14 residues. Germline loops: CDR1 MNHEY, CDR2 SMNVEV (reference sequence). After removal of 5 bases from V and 7 bases from J, the junction contained 4 bases not matched to a gene. The full variable domain, with the rest looked up from reference TRBV27 and TRBJ1-4, is EAQVTQNPRYLITVTGKKLTVTCSQNMNHEYMSWYRQDPGLGLRQIYYSMNVEVTDKGDVPEGYKVSRKEKRNFPLILESPSPNQTSLYFCASSGTGAGEKLFFGSGTQLSVL.